This is a list of T cell receptor beta chains from one sample in a study of PD-L1 blockade in urothelial cancer. Sequencing used immunoSEQ multiplex PCR; TCRdb keeps in-frame clones, though not all of them. This repertoire shows 45,000 to 55,000 clones, approximately 85% found once; its top ten account for roughly 1.9%. The sequencing used PBMCs, collected around atezolizumab (anti-PD-L1) treatment. These receptor sequences come from a man in his fifties or sixties with urothelial cancer. Both conserved end residues are part of each CDR3. A D gene is named only where the DNA matches it firmly. Size tells how often a clone was seen (once, few, many) or the class of an expanded clone, and some rows leave it out.

J gene: TRBJ2-7; V gene: TRBV28; D gene: TRBD1; clone size: NA; CDR3 DNA: TGTGCCAGCATGGGGGACAGGGACGAGCAGTACTTC; CDR3 protein: CASMGDRDEQYF
J gene: TRBJ2-7; V gene: TRBV27; D gene: TRBD2; clone size: NA; CDR3 DNA: TGTGCCAGCAGTTTATCGAGGGGGACTAGCTATGAGACTGGCGAGCAGTACTTC; CDR3 protein: CASSLSRGTSYETGEQYF
J gene: TRBJ2-7; V gene: TRBV5-8; D gene: TRBD2; clone size: NA; CDR3 DNA: TGTGCCAGCAGTAATAGCGGGGGGGCCTACGAGCAGTACTTC; CDR3 protein: CASSNSGGAYEQYF
J gene: TRBJ2-1; V gene: TRBV19; D gene: TRBD1; clone size: NA; CDR3 DNA: TGTGCCAGTTTCGACAGGGACGATGAGCAGTTCTTC; CDR3 protein: CASFDRDDEQFF
J gene: TRBJ2-3; V gene: TRBV25-1; D gene: NA; clone size: NA; CDR3 DNA: TGTGCCAGCAGTGAACATGGGGCAGCAGATACGCAGTATTTT; CDR3 protein: CASSEHGAADTQYF
J gene: TRBJ2-5; V gene: TRBV30; D gene: NA; clone size: NA; CDR3 DNA: TGTGCCTGGACCTCCCCCCGGGGAATAAACGAAGAGACCCAGTACTTC; CDR3 protein: CAWTSPRGINEETQYF
J gene: TRBJ1-1; V gene: TRBV12-5; D gene: TRBD1; clone size: once; CDR3 DNA: TGTGCTAGTGGTTTGGGCCCTCGACAGGGGGCGCCGTCTGAAGCTTTCTTT; CDR3 protein: CASGLGPRQGAPSEAFF
J gene: TRBJ1-5; V gene: TRBV9; D gene: NA; clone size: NA; CDR3 DNA: TGTGCCAGCAGCGTAGGGGCAGAGGGGGACCAGCCCCAGCATTTT; CDR3 protein: CASSVGAEGDQPQHF
J gene: TRBJ2-7; V gene: TRBV5-8; D gene: TRBD1; clone size: NA; CDR3 DNA: TGTGCCAGCAGTCAGCCCCCGGGACAGGGGAGCTCCTACGAGCAGTACTTC; CDR3 protein: CASSQPPGQGSSYEQYF
J gene: TRBJ2-7; V gene: TRBV4-2; D gene: TRBD1; clone size: once; CDR3 DNA: TGTGCCAGCAGCCAAGGGACCGGGACAGGGCAATACGAGCAGTACTTC; CDR3 protein: CASSQGTGTGQYEQYF
J gene: TRBJ2-5; V gene: TRBV7-2; D gene: NA; clone size: once; CDR3 DNA: TGTGCCAGCATCAAAACCAGGACAGTGGGGGAGACCCAGTACTTC; CDR3 protein: CASIKTRTVGETQYF
J gene: TRBJ2-1; V gene: TRBV14; D gene: NA; clone size: once; CDR3 DNA: TGTGCCAGCAGCCCGGGAATGGGGTTAGGAAATGAGCAGTTCTTC; CDR3 protein: CASSPGMGLGNEQFF
J gene: TRBJ2-1; V gene: TRBV19; D gene: TRBD2; clone size: NA; CDR3 DNA: TGTGCCGTAACGTCCGGGACTAGCGGGAAACGCGAGCAGTTCTTC; CDR3 protein: CAVTSGTSGKREQFF
J gene: TRBJ2-7; V gene: TRBV7-6; D gene: TRBD2; clone size: once; CDR3 DNA: TGTGCCAGCAGCCCCGGGACTAGCATCGACGAGCAGTACTTC; CDR3 protein: CASSPGTSIDEQYF
J gene: TRBJ1-1; V gene: TRBV9; D gene: NA; clone size: once; CDR3 DNA: TGTGCCAGCAGCTTGCGGGGGGGGCTGGGAGGGAGCACTGAAGCTTTCTTT; CDR3 protein: CASSLRGGLGGSTEAFF
J gene: TRBJ1-4; V gene: TRBV7-9; D gene: NA; clone size: NA; CDR3 DNA: TGTGCCAGCAGCCCCGAGGGACACGGCTACGAAAAACTGTTTTTT; CDR3 protein: CASSPEGHGYEKLFF
J gene: TRBJ2-1; V gene: TRBV14; D gene: NA; clone size: NA; CDR3 DNA: TGTGCCAGCAGCCAAGCAGTTAATGAGCAGTTCTTC; CDR3 protein: CASSQAVNEQFF
J gene: TRBJ2-7; V gene: TRBV29-1; D gene: NA; clone size: NA; CDR3 DNA: TGCAGCGTTATGATACAGGGATCCTACGAGCAGTACTTC; CDR3 protein: CSVMIQGSYEQYF
J gene: TRBJ1-6; V gene: TRBV27; D gene: TRBD1; clone size: few; CDR3 DNA: TGTGCCAGCAGTTCCAATACAGGGGTTTATAATTCACCCCTCCACTTT; CDR3 protein: CASSSNTGVYNSPLHF
J gene: TRBJ2-7; V gene: TRBV6-5; D gene: TRBD2; clone size: NA; CDR3 DNA: TGTGCCAGCTCCTTAGCGGGAGCTCTCTCCTACGAGCAGTACTTC; CDR3 protein: CASSLAGALSYEQYF
J gene: TRBJ2-1; V gene: TRBV6-1; D gene: NA; clone size: NA; CDR3 DNA: TGTGCCACCTTGACAGCTGAGCAGTTCTTC; CDR3 protein: CATLTAEQFF
J gene: TRBJ2-7; V gene: TRBV13; D gene: TRBD2; clone size: NA; CDR3 DNA: TGTGCCAGCAGCTTAGAGTCGAGCTTAGGCGGGAGCTCCTACGAGCAGTACTTC; CDR3 protein: CASSLESSLGGSSYEQYF
J gene: TRBJ1-5; V gene: TRBV19; D gene: TRBD1; clone size: few; CDR3 DNA: TGTGCCAGTAGTCCGGGACAGGGGCTTAATAGCAATCAGCCCCAGCATTTT; CDR3 protein: CASSPGQGLNSNQPQHF
J gene: TRBJ1-5; V gene: TRBV6-5; D gene: NA; clone size: NA; CDR3 DNA: TGTGCCAGCAGTTACACCTCACACAACAATCAGCCCCAGCATTTT; CDR3 protein: CASSYTSHNNQPQHF
J gene: TRBJ1-6; V gene: TRBV7-9; D gene: TRBD1; clone size: few; CDR3 DNA: TGTGCCAGCAGCCGGCATGAGGGACAGGGAAGGAATTCACCCCTCCACTTT; CDR3 protein: CASSRHEGQGRNSPLHF
J gene: TRBJ2-3; V gene: TRBV7-9; D gene: NA; clone size: many; CDR3 DNA: TGTGCCAGCAGCTTAGCCCGGAGCACAGATACGCAGTATTTT; CDR3 protein: CASSLARSTDTQYF
J gene: TRBJ1-1; V gene: TRBV5-1; D gene: TRBD1; clone size: NA; CDR3 DNA: TGCGCCAGCAGCTGGGGGACAGGTTGGGGCACTGAAGCTTTCTTT; CDR3 protein: CASSWGTGWGTEAFF
J gene: TRBJ1-3; V gene: TRBV30; D gene: NA; clone size: once; CDR3 DNA: TGTGCCTGGAGTTGGACAGTTGGAAACACCATATATTTT; CDR3 protein: CAWSWTVGNTIYF
J gene: TRBJ2-5; V gene: TRBV7-7; D gene: NA; clone size: NA; CDR3 DNA: TGTGCTAGCAGCTTAGCGCTCCGAACCCAGGAGACCCAGTACTTC; CDR3 protein: CASSLALRTQETQYF
J gene: TRBJ2-3; V gene: TRBV7-8; D gene: TRBD1; clone size: few; CDR3 DNA: TGTGCCAGCAGCCCAGCGAGACAGGGCTCAGATACGCAGTATTTT; CDR3 protein: CASSPARQGSDTQYF
J gene: TRBJ2-2; V gene: TRBV27; D gene: NA; clone size: NA; CDR3 DNA: TGTGCCAGCAGTTTACCCTATACCGGGGAGCTGTTTTTT; CDR3 protein: CASSLPYTGELFF
J gene: TRBJ1-2; V gene: TRBV6-5; D gene: NA; clone size: NA; CDR3 DNA: TGTGCCAGCAGTTACGTCGGGGGTCGGGGTAACTATGGCTACACCTTC; CDR3 protein: CASSYVGGRGNYGYTF
J gene: TRBJ2-7; V gene: TRBV11-2; D gene: NA; clone size: NA; CDR3 DNA: TGTGCCAGCAGCTTAAGTCACAGGGTCCACGAGCAGTACTTC; CDR3 protein: CASSLSHRVHEQYF
J gene: TRBJ2-7; V gene: TRBV19; D gene: NA; clone size: NA; CDR3 DNA: NA; CDR3 protein: CASTSGGYEQYF
J gene: TRBJ1-2; V gene: TRBV6-4; D gene: NA; clone size: NA; CDR3 DNA: TGTGCCAGCAGCCAGACAGGCCGATATGGCTACACCTTC; CDR3 protein: CASSQTGRYGYTF
J gene: TRBJ2-2; V gene: TRBV5-6; D gene: TRBD2; clone size: NA; CDR3 DNA: TGTGCCAGCAGCTCGACTAGCGGGAGGGCCCTCGGCACCGGGGAGCTGTTTTTT; CDR3 protein: CASSSTSGRALGTGELFF
J gene: TRBJ2-7; V gene: TRBV7-6; D gene: NA; clone size: NA; CDR3 DNA: TGTGCCAGCAGCTACGACACCCGGCAGCTGCAGTACTTC; CDR3 protein: CASSYDTRQLQYF
J gene: TRBJ2-5; V gene: TRBV6-1; D gene: NA; clone size: NA; CDR3 DNA: TGTGCCAGCAGTGAACAGTTACAAGAGACCCAGTACTTC; CDR3 protein: CASSEQLQETQYF
J gene: TRBJ2-3; V gene: TRBV29-1; D gene: TRBD2; clone size: NA; CDR3 DNA: TGCAGCGCCTGGACTAGCGGGGGAGGCACAGATACGCAGTATTTT; CDR3 protein: CSAWTSGGGTDTQYF
J gene: TRBJ2-3; V gene: TRBV7-2; D gene: NA; clone size: NA; CDR3 DNA: TGTGCCAGCAGCTTATACACTAACACAGATACGCAGTATTTT; CDR3 protein: CASSLYTNTDTQYF